This TCR beta chain came from a study of blood T cell repertoires in COVID-19. On the study more broadly: PBMCs, B-cell-depleted T cells, or T cells were the source of the cDNA or gDNA that made up the material.

Germline CDR1 and CDR2: MNHEY and SVGAGI. The CDR3 has 14 residues. Trimming shortened V by 0 bases and J by 9 bases, and 14 bases separated the two germline ends. As processed by the authors: From reference gene primer amplification, estimates of nucleated cell counts were derived. This table comes from immunoSEQ multiplex PCR, and its TCRdb copy is limited to in-frame clones, with some not included. The V and J calls and clone size come from that table; D and trimming were worked out from the DNA. The table lists some 300,000 clones, roughly 89% of them singletons. Cohort allocation depended upon clinical history that participants reported.

V gene TRBV6-5 combines with J gene TRBJ1-1, with D tentatively TRBD1 (6 bases). The specimen was PBMCs or T cells enriched from blood (not recorded which). The receptor was isolated from a woman between 18 and 29 years old with acute COVID-19. DNA for the CDR3: TGTGCCAGCAGTTACTCCGGAGCAAGGGGGAAAGCTTTCTTT. Translated, it gives CASSYSGARGKAFF.